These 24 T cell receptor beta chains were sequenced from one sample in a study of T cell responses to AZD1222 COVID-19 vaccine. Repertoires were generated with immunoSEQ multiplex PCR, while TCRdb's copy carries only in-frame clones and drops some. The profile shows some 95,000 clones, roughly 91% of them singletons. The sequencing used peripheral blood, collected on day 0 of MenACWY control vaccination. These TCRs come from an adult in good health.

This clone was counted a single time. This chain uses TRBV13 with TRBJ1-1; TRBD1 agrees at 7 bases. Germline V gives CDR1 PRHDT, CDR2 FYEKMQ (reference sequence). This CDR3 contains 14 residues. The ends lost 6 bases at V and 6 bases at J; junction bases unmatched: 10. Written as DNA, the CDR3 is TGTGCCAGCAGTCTGCGACAGGGAATAGCTGAAGCTTTCTTT. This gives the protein CASSLRQGIAEAFF.

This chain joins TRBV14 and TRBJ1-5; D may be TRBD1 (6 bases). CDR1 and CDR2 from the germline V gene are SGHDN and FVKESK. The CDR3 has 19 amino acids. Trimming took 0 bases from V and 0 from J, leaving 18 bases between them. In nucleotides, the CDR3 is TGTGCCAGCAGCCAAGATACAGGGAGGGAAGGGCCTAGCAATCAGCCCCAGCATTTT. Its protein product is CASSQDTGREGPSNQPQHF.

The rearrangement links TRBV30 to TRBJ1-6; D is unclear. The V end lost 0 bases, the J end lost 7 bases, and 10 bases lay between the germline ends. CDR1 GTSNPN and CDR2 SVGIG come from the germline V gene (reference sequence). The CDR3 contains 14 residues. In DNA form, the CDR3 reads TGTGCCTGGAGTGTACTCAGAGAAAATTCACCCCTCCACTTT. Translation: CAWSVLRENSPLHF.

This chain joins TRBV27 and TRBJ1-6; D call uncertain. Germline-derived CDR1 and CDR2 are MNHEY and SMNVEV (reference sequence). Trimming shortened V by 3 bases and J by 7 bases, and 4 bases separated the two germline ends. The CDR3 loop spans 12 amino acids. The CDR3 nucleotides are TGTGCCAGCAGTTTTGTGAATTCACCCCTCCACTTT. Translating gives CASSFVNSPLHF.

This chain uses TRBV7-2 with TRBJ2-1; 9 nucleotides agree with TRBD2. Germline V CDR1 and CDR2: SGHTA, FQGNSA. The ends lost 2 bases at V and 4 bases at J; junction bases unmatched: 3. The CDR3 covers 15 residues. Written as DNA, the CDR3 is TGTGCCAGCAGCTTAAGCGGGGGGACTTACAATGAGCAGTTCTTC. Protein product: CASSLSGGTYNEQFF. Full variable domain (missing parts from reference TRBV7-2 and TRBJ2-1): GAGVSQSPSNKVTEKGKDVELRCDPISGHTALYWYRQSLGQGLEFLIYFQGNSAPDKSGLPSDRFSAERTGGSVSTLTIQRTQQEDSAVYLCASSLSGGTYNEQFFGPGTRLTVL.

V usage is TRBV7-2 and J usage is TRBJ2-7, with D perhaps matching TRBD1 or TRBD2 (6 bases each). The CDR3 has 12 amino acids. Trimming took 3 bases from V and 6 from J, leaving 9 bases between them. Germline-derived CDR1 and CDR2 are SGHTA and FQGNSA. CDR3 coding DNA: TGTGCCAGCAGCTTCCCGGGGGCCGAGCAGTACTTC. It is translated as CASSFPGAEQYF.

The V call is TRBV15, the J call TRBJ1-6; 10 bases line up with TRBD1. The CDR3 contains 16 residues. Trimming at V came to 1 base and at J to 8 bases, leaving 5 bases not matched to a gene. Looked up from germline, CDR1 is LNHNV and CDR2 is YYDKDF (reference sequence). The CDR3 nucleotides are TGTGCCACCAGCAGAGGGGACAGGGGTTATGATTCACCCCTCCACTTT. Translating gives CATSRGDRGYDSPLHF. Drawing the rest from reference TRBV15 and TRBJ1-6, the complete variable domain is DAMVIQNPRYQVTQFGKPVTLSCSQTLNHNVMYWYQQKSSQAPKLLFHYYDKDFNNEADTPDNFQSRRPNTSFCFLDIRSPGLGDTAMYLCATSRGDRGYDSPLHFGNGTRLTVT.

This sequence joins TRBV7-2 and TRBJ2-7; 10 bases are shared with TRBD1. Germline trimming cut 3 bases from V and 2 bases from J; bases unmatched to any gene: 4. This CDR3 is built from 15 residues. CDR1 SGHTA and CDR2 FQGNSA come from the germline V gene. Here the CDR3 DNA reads TGTGCCAGCAGCTTGGGACAGGGGATTCCCTACGAGCAGTACTTC. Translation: CASSLGQGIPYEQYF.

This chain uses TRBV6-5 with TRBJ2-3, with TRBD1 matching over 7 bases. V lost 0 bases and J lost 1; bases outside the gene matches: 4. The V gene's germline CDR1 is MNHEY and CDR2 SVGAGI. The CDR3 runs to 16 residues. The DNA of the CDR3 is TGTGCCAGCAGTTACTCCAACAGGGGAGGCACAGATACGCAGTATTTT. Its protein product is CASSYSNRGGTDTQYF.

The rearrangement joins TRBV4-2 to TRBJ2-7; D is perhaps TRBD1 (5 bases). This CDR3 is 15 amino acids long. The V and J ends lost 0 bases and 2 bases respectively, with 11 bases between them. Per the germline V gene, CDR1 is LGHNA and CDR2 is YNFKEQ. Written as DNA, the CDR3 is TGTGCCAGCAGCCAAGACGCAGGGATGACCTACGAGCAGTACTTC. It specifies CASSQDAGMTYEQYF.

CDR3 amino acids: CASSKSPRTANTGELFF. The DNA for the CDR3 is TGTGCCAGCAGTAAGTCCCCTCGAACAGCGAACACCGGGGAGCTGTTTTTT. V usage is TRBV27 and J usage is TRBJ2-2; D remains unclear. V shed 5 bases and J shed 0 bases, with 16 bases lying between them. Germline V gene data show CDR1 as MNHEY and CDR2 as SMNVEV (reference sequence). This CDR3 is built from 17 residues.

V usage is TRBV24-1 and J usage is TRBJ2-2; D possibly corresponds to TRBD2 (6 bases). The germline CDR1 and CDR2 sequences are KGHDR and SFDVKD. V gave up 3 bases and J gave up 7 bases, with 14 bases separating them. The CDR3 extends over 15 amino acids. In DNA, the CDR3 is TGTGCCACCAGTGATACTCGTGGGGGGAGCGGGGAGCTGTTTTTT. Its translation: CATSDTRGGSGELFF.

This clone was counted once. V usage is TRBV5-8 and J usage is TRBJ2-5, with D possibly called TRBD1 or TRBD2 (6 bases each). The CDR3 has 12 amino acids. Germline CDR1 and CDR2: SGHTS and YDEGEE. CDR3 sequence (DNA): TGTGGCGGTCGGGGGCTGGAAGAGACCCAGTACTTC. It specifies CGGRGLEETQYF.

CDR3 protein: CSVTTSGVEADTQYF. For the CDR3, the DNA is TGCAGCGTTACCACTAGCGGCGTGGAGGCAGATACGCAGTATTTT. The chain links TRBV29-1 to TRBJ2-3; 8 bases are shared with TRBD2. This CDR3 is 15 amino acids long. The trim removed 5 bases at V and 4 bases at J, leaving 11 bases unmatched. Germline V gene lookup returns CDR1 SQVTM and CDR2 ANQGSEA.

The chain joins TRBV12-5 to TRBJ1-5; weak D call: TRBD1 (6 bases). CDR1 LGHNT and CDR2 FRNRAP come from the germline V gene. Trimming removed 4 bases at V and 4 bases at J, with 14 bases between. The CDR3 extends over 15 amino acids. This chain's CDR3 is CASGSGQFRNQPQHF. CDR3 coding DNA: TGTGCTAGTGGTTCTGGACAGTTCCGGAATCAGCCCCAGCATTTT.

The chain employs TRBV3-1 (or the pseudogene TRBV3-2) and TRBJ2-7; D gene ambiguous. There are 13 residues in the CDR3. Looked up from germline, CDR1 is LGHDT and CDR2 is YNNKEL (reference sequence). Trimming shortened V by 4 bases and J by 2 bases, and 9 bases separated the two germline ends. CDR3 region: CASSPYRPYEQYF. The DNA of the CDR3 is TGTGCCAGCAGCCCCTATAGACCCTACGAGCAGTACTTC.

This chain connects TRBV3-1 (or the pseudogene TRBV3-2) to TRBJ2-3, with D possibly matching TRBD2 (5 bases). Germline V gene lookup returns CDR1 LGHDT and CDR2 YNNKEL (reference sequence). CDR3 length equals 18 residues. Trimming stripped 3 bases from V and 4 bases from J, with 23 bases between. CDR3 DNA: TGTGCCAGCAGCCAGGGAAGGACTGACAATTCTTATGCAGATACGCAGTATTTT. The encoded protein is CASSQGRTDNSYADTQYF.

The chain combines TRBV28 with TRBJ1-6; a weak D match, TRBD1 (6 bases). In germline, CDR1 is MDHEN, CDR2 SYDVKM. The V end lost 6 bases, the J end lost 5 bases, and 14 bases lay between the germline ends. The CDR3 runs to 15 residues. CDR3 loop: CASSRSDRNNSPLHF. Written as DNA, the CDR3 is TGTGCCAGCAGCCGAAGTGACAGGAATAATTCACCCCTCCACTTT. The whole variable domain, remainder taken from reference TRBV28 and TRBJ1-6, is DVKVTQSSRYLVKRTGEKVFLECVQDMDHENMFWYRQDPGLGLRLIYFSYDVKMKEKGDIPEGYSVSREKKERFSLILESASTNQTSMYLCASSRSDRNNSPLHFGNGTRLTVT.

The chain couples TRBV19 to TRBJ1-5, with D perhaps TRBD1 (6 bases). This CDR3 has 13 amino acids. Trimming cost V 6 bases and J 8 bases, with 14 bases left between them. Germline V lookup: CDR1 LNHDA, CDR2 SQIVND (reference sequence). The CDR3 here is CASRKGGREPQHF. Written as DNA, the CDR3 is TGTGCCAGTAGGAAAGGGGGGAGAGAGCCCCAGCATTTT.

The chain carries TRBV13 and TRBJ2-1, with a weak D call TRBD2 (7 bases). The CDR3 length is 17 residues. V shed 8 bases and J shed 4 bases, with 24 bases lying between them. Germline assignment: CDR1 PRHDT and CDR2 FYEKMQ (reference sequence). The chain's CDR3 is CASPLARSGGQYNEQFF. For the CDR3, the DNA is TGTGCCAGCCCACTAGCAAGGTCGGGGGGCCAATACAATGAGCAGTTCTTC. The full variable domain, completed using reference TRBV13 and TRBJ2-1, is AAGVIQSPRHLIKEKRETATLKCYPIPRHDTVYWYQQGPGQDPQFLISFYEKMQSDKGSIPDRFSAQQFSDYHSELNMSSLELGDSALYFCASPLARSGGQYNEQFFGPGTRLTVL.

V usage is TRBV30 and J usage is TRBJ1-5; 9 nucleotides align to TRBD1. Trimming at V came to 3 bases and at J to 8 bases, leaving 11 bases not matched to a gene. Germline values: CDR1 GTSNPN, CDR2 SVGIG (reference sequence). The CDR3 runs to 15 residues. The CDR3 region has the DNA TGTGCCTGGAGCGTTGGGACAGGGCCGACGGAGCCCCAGCATTTT. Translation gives CAWSVGTGPTEPQHF.

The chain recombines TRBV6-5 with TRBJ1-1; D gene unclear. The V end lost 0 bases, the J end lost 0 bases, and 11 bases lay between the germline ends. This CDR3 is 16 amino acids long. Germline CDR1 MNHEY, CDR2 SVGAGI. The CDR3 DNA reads TGTGCCAGCAGTTACTCAGGCGGCGGTATGAACACTGAAGCTTTCTTT. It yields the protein CASSYSGGGMNTEAFF.

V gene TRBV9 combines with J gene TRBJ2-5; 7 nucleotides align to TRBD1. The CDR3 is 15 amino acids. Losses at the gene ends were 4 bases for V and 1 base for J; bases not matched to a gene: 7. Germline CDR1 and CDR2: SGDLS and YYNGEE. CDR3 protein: CASSQEGTVQETQYF. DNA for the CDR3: TGTGCCAGCAGCCAAGAAGGGACAGTCCAAGAGACCCAGTACTTC.

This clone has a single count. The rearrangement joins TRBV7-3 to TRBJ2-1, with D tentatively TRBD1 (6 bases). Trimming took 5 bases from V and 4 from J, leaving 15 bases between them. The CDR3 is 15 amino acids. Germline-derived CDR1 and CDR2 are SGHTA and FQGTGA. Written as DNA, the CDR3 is TGTGCCAGCAGCCTGGGACAATCGGGGTACAATGAGCAGTTCTTC. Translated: CASSLGQSGYNEQFF.